One and the same sample provided the 17 T cell receptor beta chains below, sequenced in a study of cytomegalovirus exposure and HLA in healthy donors. The PCR made use of 60 Vbeta and 13 Jbeta primers. The protocol was immunoSEQ multiplex PCR, while the TCRdb copy is restricted to in-frame clones and leaves out a portion. The repertoire consists of around 230,000 clones, with over 60% occurring once and the leading ten covering 1.5% to 2%. The sample comprised PBMCs. These receptor sequences come from a male donor in good health and CMV-seronegative.

The chain is built from TRBV7-3 and TRBJ2-1, with TRBD2 identical over 9 bases. J lost 9 bases, V lost 5 bases, and 5 bases had no gene match. The CDR3 spans 13 residues. Germline assignment: CDR1 SGHTA and CDR2 FQGTGA. DNA for the CDR3: TGTGCCAGCAGCCCAAGCGGGGGGATTGAGCAGTTCTTC. Encoded protein: CASSPSGGIEQFF.

The gene calls are TRBV19 and TRBJ2-5; D may be TRBD1 (5 bases). The V end was cut by 10 bases, the J end by 5 bases, with 20 bases between. The V gene's germline CDR1 is LNHDA and CDR2 SQIVND (reference sequence). The CDR3 consists of 14 residues. CDR3 sequence reads: CATTMGQGRETQYF. CDR3 bases: TGTGCCACCACAATGGGGCAGGGTAGGGAGACCCAGTACTTC.

This chain joins TRBV7-2 and TRBJ2-1; 9 bases map to TRBD2. CDR3 length equals 13 residues. V dropped 5 bases and J dropped 13; count of bases not matched to a gene: 9. Germline V gene data show CDR1 as SGHTA and CDR2 as FQGNSA. CDR3 in amino acids: CASSLKERGAQFF. The DNA for the CDR3 is TGTGCCAGCAGCCTCAAGGAGCGGGGGGCCCAGTTCTTC.

The genes are TRBV29-1 and TRBJ2-3; D ambiguous. The V and J ends lost 5 bases and 0 bases respectively, with 15 bases between them. There are 15 residues in the CDR3. CDR1 and CDR2 from the germline V gene are SQVTM and ANQGSEA. DNA for the CDR3: TGCAGCGTTAACGGCGGTAGCAGAAGCACAGATACGCAGTATTTT. It yields the protein CSVNGGSRSTDTQYF.

The J gene is TRBJ2-7, the V gene TRBV6-5, with D possibly matching TRBD2 (5 bases). V was pared by 5 bases and J by 6 bases, with 17 bases between. Germline loops: CDR1 MNHEY, CDR2 SVGAGI. CDR3 length: 14 residues. CDR3: CASSKRSDAGEQYF. Written as DNA, the CDR3 is TGTGCCAGCAGTAAGCGAAGTGATGCGGGCGAGCAGTACTTC.

J is TRBJ1-6 and V is TRBV30; 8 positions match TRBD1. Germline values: CDR1 GTSNPN, CDR2 SVGIG (reference sequence). The CDR3 runs to 15 residues. Germline trimming cut 2 bases from V and 10 bases from J; bases unmatched to any gene: 10. DNA of the CDR3: TGTGCCTGGAGTCGACGTACAGGGGGTGGGTCACCCCTCCACTTT. Translating it yields CAWSRRTGGGSPLHF.

J is TRBJ1-3 and V is TRBV9; D is perhaps TRBD1 (6 bases). The CDR3 has 16 residues. Germline lookup yields CDR1 SGDLS and CDR2 YYNGEE. Deletions cut 0 bases from V and 2 bases from J, with 12 bases between. CDR3 amino acids: CASSVVQGPTGNTIYF. As DNA, the CDR3 is TGTGCCAGCAGCGTAGTGCAGGGGCCCACTGGAAACACCATATATTTT. Full variable domain (rest looked up from reference TRBV9 and TRBJ1-3): DSGVTQTPKHLITATGQRVTLRCSPRSGDLSVYWYQQSLDQGLQFLIQYYNGEERAKGNILERFSAQQFPDLHSELNLSSLELGDSALYFCASSVVQGPTGNTIYFGEGSWLTVV.

A note on this clone: An end of the junction does not agree with germline; a read error may underlie this. The chain carries TRBV5-4 and TRBJ1-2, with TRBD1 matching 9 bases. The CDR3 is made up of 15 amino acids. Germline lookup yields CDR1 SGHNT and CDR2 YYREEE (reference sequence). In nucleotides, the CDR3 is TGTGCCAACAGCTTCACAGGGGGCAGGGTGGGTGGCTACACCTTC. It codes for CANSFTGGRVGGYTF.

This chain uses TRBV6-5 with TRBJ2-7, with 8 bases lining up with TRBD2. The trim removed 0 bases at V and 1 base at J, leaving 5 bases unmatched. The CDR3 runs 16 residues. Germline V lookup: CDR1 MNHEY, CDR2 SVGAGI. The CDR3 DNA sequence: TGTGCCAGCAGTTACTCGACGGGGGGGCGGTCCTACGAGCAGTACTTC. Protein sequence: CASSYSTGGRSYEQYF.

This clone was seen more than once but under ten times. The V call is TRBV5-6, the J call TRBJ1-5; TRBD1 might be the D (5 bases). The length of the CDR3 is 16 residues. Germline CDR1 SGHDT, CDR2 YYEEEE. The V end was cut by 1 base, the J end by 2 bases, with 13 bases between. CDR3 in amino acids: CASSLTVGAGNQPQHF. DNA of the CDR3: TGTGCCAGCAGCTTGACGGTAGGGGCGGGCAATCAGCCCCAGCATTTT.

The rearrangement joins TRBV19 to TRBJ2-3; TRBD1 matches at 9 bases. The CDR3 extends over 16 amino acids. With V trimmed by 4 bases and J by 1 base, 6 bases remained unmatched. The V gene's germline CDR1 is LNHDA and CDR2 SQIVND (reference sequence). DNA of the CDR3: TGTGCCAGTAGTAATGACAGGGGGGACGGCACAGATACGCAGTATTTT. Translation gives CASSNDRGDGTDTQYF.

V is TRBV5-4 and J is TRBJ1-2; D may be TRBD1 (5 bases). Germline V gene lookup returns CDR1 SGHNT and CDR2 YYREEE (reference sequence). CDR3 size: 14 residues. The V end lost 4 bases, the J end lost 5 bases, and 15 bases lay between the germline ends. Written as DNA, the CDR3 is TGTGCCAGCAGCCGACAGTCCTTGGGGTATGGCTACACCTTC. The encoded protein is CASSRQSLGYGYTF.

V is TRBV18 and J is TRBJ1-4; 9 bases agree with TRBD1. From germline, CDR1 is KGHSH and CDR2 LQKENI. This CDR3 has 19 residues. With V trimmed by 3 bases and J by 3 bases, 14 bases remained unmatched. The CDR3 loop reads CASSPNYWDREYANEKLFF. The DNA of the CDR3 is TGTGCCAGCTCACCCAATTATTGGGACAGGGAATATGCTAATGAAAAACTGTTTTTT.

The chain joins TRBV15 to TRBJ2-2; possible D gene TRBD2, 5 bases. CDR3 length: 16 residues. Germline values: CDR1 LNHNV, CDR2 YYDKDF (reference sequence). The germline V and J ends were trimmed by 0 bases and 4 bases, with 12 bases remaining between them. CDR3 sequence (DNA): TGTGCCACCAGCAGAGATGCGGTGGGGAGCACCGGGGAGCTGTTTTTT. This codes for CATSRDAVGSTGELFF.

The chain has TRBV27 and TRBJ2-1; the D gene is possibly TRBD2 (5 bases). This CDR3 region has 11 residues. Germline CDR1 is MNHEY and CDR2 is SMNVEV (reference sequence). Trimming removed 5 bases from V and 10 bases from J, with 9 bases in between. The DNA for the CDR3 is TGTGCCAGCAGTCTGCAGCGGGAGCAGTTCTTC. It translates to CASSLQREQFF.

The gene calls are TRBV5-1 and TRBJ2-7; 9 bases map to TRBD1. The CDR3 consists of 14 residues. The V segment lost 8 bases and the J segment 6 bases; nucleotides outside the gene matches: 12. CDR1 is SGHRS, CDR2 YFSETQ, per germline. The CDR3 DNA is TGCGCCAGTTATGCTGGGACAGGGTTCATCGAGCAGTACTTC. This sequence encodes CASYAGTGFIEQYF.

The V and J genes are TRBV10-3 and TRBJ1-2; 10 positions match TRBD1. Unmatched junction bases numbered 18, after V lost 11 bases and J lost 6 bases. The CDR3 totals 16 residues. Germline V gene lookup returns CDR1 ENHRY and CDR2 SYGVKD. The CDR3 nucleotides are TGTGCCGTGACCGGGACAGGGGACCCCGGTAATAATGGCTACACCTTC. This sequence encodes CAVTGTGDPGNNGYTF.